What follows is one T cell receptor beta chain and its context. What it binds is unknown. This sample was taken from a study of T cell responses to AZD1222 COVID-19 vaccine. Study-wide points: At baseline, just five to seven AZD1222 recipients tested seropositive. White British ancestry dominated among donors, who included more females, and clonal diversity was possibly underestimated. Spike-specific TCR breadth and depth grew following two AZD1222 doses.

This CDR3 has 15 residues. Trimming cost V 0 bases and J 2 bases, with 5 bases left between them. Germline CDR1 is SNHLY and CDR2 is FYNNEI. Using immunoSEQ multiplex PCR, the repertoire was profiled, and TCRdb retains in-frame clones only, with some absent. The sample records about 130,000 clones, around 90% being singletons. This receptor was taken from an adult in good health. The rearrangement joins TRBV2 to TRBJ2-6, with D hard to call. The sequenced sample was peripheral blood, obtained on day 0 of AZD1222 vaccination. CDR3 region: CASSEARPGANVLTF. The CDR3 DNA reads as TGTGCCAGCAGTGAAGCGCGGCCTGGGGCCAACGTCCTGACTTTC.